The clone carrying this T cell receptor beta chain was detected ten times or more. This entry comes from a study of human T cells and chemical hapten exposure. This CDR3 is built from 13 residues. Germline loops: CDR1 ENHRY, CDR2 SYGVKD. V lost 2 bases and J lost 11, with 15 bases in between. Specified time point: patch test 1, 2 weeks after DPC sensitization. Treatment given: therapeutic diphenylcyclopropenone sensitization with weekly scalp DPC. Researchers extracted total RNA from unfractionated whole blood. TCRdb fed the RACE reads into MiXCR, producing one record per CDR3 protein. The sample has about 360,000 distinct CDR3 sequences, approximately 4.4% seen once; the top ten hold around 2.3%.

This clonotype was sampled from a woman aged 45-65 years with alopecia areata. Some clones in this sample may be carry-over from other donors' samples. J is TRBJ1-1 and V is TRBV10-3, with TRBD1 as a possible D gene (6 bases). This sample comprised whole blood, obtained in connection with sensitization to the hapten diphenylcyclopropenone (DPC). The DNA of the CDR3 is TGTGCCATCAGTGAGAGGGGGACAAAACGGGCTTTCTTT. Translation gives CAISERGTKRAFF.